This T cell receptor (beta chain) was profiled in a study of cytomegalovirus exposure and HLA in healthy donors. 13 Jbeta primers and 60 Vbeta primers were used for the PCR. Sequencing was performed with immunoSEQ multiplex PCR; in TCRdb, only in-frame clones are kept and a portion is missing. Counted here are 160,000 or so clones, almost 80% occurring once; the ten biggest clones make up around a tenth. Per germline, CDR1 MNHNS and CDR2 SASEGT. CDR3 length equals 15 residues. V was shortened by 2 bases and J by 4 bases, with 12 bases between the two germline ends. Notes on this clone: Its antigen is currently unknown.

Findings and limits, study-wide: An analysis was carried out later, and it reportedly showed fewer N-insertions in an Asian-associated ancestry cluster than the approximately 700-donor mean.

This sequence joins TRBV6-1 and TRBJ1-3, with D perhaps matching TRBD1 (5 bases). This receptor was identified in a man aged 18 to 30 in good health and CMV-seropositive. Specimen: PBMCs. CDR3 residues: CASSERIGGGNTIYF. CDR3 DNA: TGTGCCAGCAGTGAACGAATCGGGGGGGGAAACACCATATATTTT.